These 20 T cell receptor beta chains share one sample of origin, sequenced in a study of cytomegalovirus exposure and HLA in healthy donors. PCR was performed using 60 Vbeta and 13 Jbeta primers. This table comes from immunoSEQ multiplex PCR, and its TCRdb copy is limited to in-frame clones, with some not included. The sample lists some 170,000 clones, roughly 76% seen once, with around 4.7% in the top ten. Sequencing was done on a sample of PBMCs. These receptor sequences come from a woman under 30 in good health and CMV-seropositive.

The chain uses TRBV5-6 and TRBJ2-4; D may be TRBD2 (5 bases). Trimming removed 4 bases at V and 5 bases at J, with 13 bases between. The CDR3 sequence is 14 residues long. Germline CDR1 and CDR2: SGHDT and YYEEEE. The CDR3 bases are TGTGCCAGCAGCCGAGATCTGAGGGAAAACATTCAGTACTTC. Its translation: CASSRDLRENIQYF.

The chain is built from TRBV6-5 and TRBJ1-1; TRBD1 agrees at 7 bases. The V and J ends lost 5 bases and 0 bases, in that order; junction bases with no gene match: 3. CDR1 is MNHEY, CDR2 SVGAGI, per germline. The CDR3 has 14 amino acids. The DNA of the CDR3 is TGTGCCAGCAGTCCCACAGGGGTGAACACTGAAGCTTTCTTT. This codes for CASSPTGVNTEAFF.

The sample holds a few counts of this clone. The genes are TRBV7-9 and TRBJ2-2, with unresolved D. Trimming removed 3 bases from V and 1 base from J, with 15 bases in between. This CDR3 is 17 amino acids long. The germline V gene has CDR1 SEHNR and CDR2 FQNEAQ (reference sequence). This CDR3 is CASSFNGGVRNTGELFF. CDR3 DNA sequence: TGTGCCAGCAGCTTTAACGGTGGAGTGAGGAACACCGGGGAGCTGTTTTTT. Using reference TRBV7-9 and TRBJ2-2 for the parts outside the CDR3, the full variable domain is DTGVSQNPRHKITKRGQNVTFRCDPISEHNRLYWYRQTLGQGPEFLTYFQNEAQLEKSRLLSDRFSAERPKGSFSTLEIQRTEQGDSAMYLCASSFNGGVRNTGELFFGEGSRLTVL.

This clone was seen a handful of times. The chain employs TRBV14 and TRBJ2-7; 8 nucleotides agree with TRBD1. V trimming: 1 base; J trimming: 5 bases; junction bases outside the gene matches: 7. Germline V gene lookup returns CDR1 SGHDN and CDR2 FVKESK. The CDR3 is made up of 15 amino acids. The CDR3 protein is CASSQGRTGIHEQYF. CDR3 nucleotides: TGTGCCAGCAGCCAAGGACGGACAGGGATCCACGAGCAGTACTTC.

J is TRBJ2-3 and V is TRBV7-2; tentatively, D is TRBD1 (6 bases). The CDR3 extends over 18 amino acids. V lost 2 bases, J lost 2 bases, and 20 bases lay in between. Germline assignment: CDR1 SGHTA and CDR2 FQGNSA. The CDR3 sequence: CASSLWVFQGSPTDTQYF. CDR3 DNA: TGTGCCAGCAGCTTATGGGTCTTCCAGGGGTCCCCCACAGATACGCAGTATTTT.

The CDR3 is CASSGGGNTDTQYF. CDR3 sequence (DNA): TGTGCCAGCAGCGGGGGCGGAAACACAGATACGCAGTATTTT. The chain employs TRBV11-3 and TRBJ2-3; D possibly corresponds to TRBD1 (6 bases). Trimming shortened V by 5 bases and J by 2 bases, and 11 bases separated the two germline ends. Germline V gives CDR1 SGHNT, CDR2 YENEEA. The CDR3 covers 14 residues. The full variable domain, with the rest looked up from reference TRBV11-3 and TRBJ2-3, is EAGVVQSPRYKIIEKKQPVAFWCNPISGHNTLYWYLQNLGQGPELLIRYENEEAVDDSQLPKDRFSAERLKGVDSTLKIQPAELGDSAVYLCASSGGGNTDTQYFGPGTRLTVL.

This clone showed up just once. Germline is not matched at one junction end, which may reflect a read error. The rearrangement joins TRBV25-1 to TRBJ1-2; tentatively, D is TRBD1 (5 bases). The CDR3 length is 15 residues. Germline-derived CDR1 and CDR2 are MGHDK and SYGVNS. CDR3 sequence reads: CASRSGGEPNYGYIF. Written as DNA, the CDR3 is TGTGCCAGCAGGAGCGGGGGTGAACCCAACTATGGCTACATCTTC.

In this sample, this clone turned up once. The chain has TRBV5-6 and TRBJ2-7; TRBD2 matches at 8 bases. CDR3 size: 15 residues. In germline, CDR1 is SGHDT, CDR2 YYEEEE. Trimming removed 2 bases from V and 3 bases from J; junction bases left unmatched: 7. The DNA of the CDR3 is TGTGCCAGCAGCTTTTTAGGACTAGCAGGCTACGAGCAGTACTTC. Translating gives CASSFLGLAGYEQYF.

The table lists this clone with a few counts. The genes are TRBV7-8 and TRBJ1-3; no definite D call. The CDR3 totals 14 residues. Trimming removed 5 bases from V and 4 bases from J, with 12 bases in between. Per the germline V gene, CDR1 is SGHVS and CDR2 is FQNEAQ. The CDR3 region is CASSLQVFGNTIYF. CDR3 sequence (DNA): TGTGCCAGCAGCCTCCAGGTTTTCGGAAACACCATATATTTT.

J is TRBJ2-5 and V is TRBV29-1; D perhaps matches TRBD2 (6 bases). V was shortened by 8 bases and J by 2 bases, with 12 bases between the two germline ends. CDR3 length equals 12 residues. Germline V CDR1 and CDR2: SQVTM, ANQGSEA. The CDR3 region has the DNA TGCAGCTCCGGGACTCAACAAGAGACCCAGTACTTC. Amino acid sequence: CSSGTQQETQYF.

The rearrangement links TRBV30 to TRBJ2-7; D uncertain. With 3 bases removed from V and 3 bases from J, the gap between germline ends came to 12 bases. Per the germline V gene, CDR1 is GTSNPN and CDR2 is SVGIG (reference sequence). The CDR3 loop spans 13 amino acids. CDR3 DNA sequence: TGTGCCTGGAGAACAAGTCCCGACTACGAGCAGTACTTC. Its protein product is CAWRTSPDYEQYF.

The genes are TRBV5-1 and TRBJ2-3; tentatively, D is TRBD2 (7 bases). The V gene lost 4 bases and the J gene lost 3 bases, with 15 bases spanning the gap. The CDR3 totals 15 residues. Germline CDR1 and CDR2: SGHRS and YFSETQ. The CDR3 nucleotides read TGCGCCAGCAGCAGGGGGGGGGCTGAGACAGATACGCAGTATTTT. Protein sequence: CASSRGGAETDTQYF.

The genes are TRBV6-1 and TRBJ2-7; D is unclear. The CDR3 covers 11 residues. Trimming removed 2 bases at V and 6 bases at J, with 5 bases between. Germline V gene lookup returns CDR1 MNHNS and CDR2 SASEGT. In DNA, the CDR3 is TGTGCCAGCAGTGAATCGGTCGAGCAGTACTTC. Residues: CASSESVEQYF.

The rearrangement links TRBV6-5 to TRBJ2-5, with TRBD2 matching 7 bases. V trimming: 3 bases; J trimming: 14 bases; junction bases outside the gene matches: 15. The V gene's germline CDR1 is MNHEY and CDR2 SVGAGI. The CDR3 is 14 residues long. In nucleotides, the CDR3 is TGTGCCAGCAGTTATAGTGCTAGCGGAACTGACTGTTACTTC. Protein sequence: CASSYSASGTDCYF.

The chain couples TRBV5-4 to TRBJ2-3; 9 bases fit TRBD2. The V gene's germline CDR1 is SGHNT and CDR2 YYREEE (reference sequence). After removal of 4 bases from V and 4 bases from J, the junction contained 10 bases not matched to a gene. CDR3 length: 16 residues. The CDR3, as DNA: TGTGCCAGCAGCCAAGATCGGCGGGGGGGCCCAGATACGCAGTATTTT. Translation gives CASSQDRRGGPDTQYF.

V usage is TRBV15 and J usage is TRBJ1-6; D gene ambiguous. Deletions cut 3 bases from V and 8 bases from J, with 14 bases between. CDR1 and CDR2 (germline): LNHNV, YYDKDF (reference sequence). The CDR3 totals 15 residues. CDR3 in DNA: TGTGCCACCAGCAGCGAAGGTAGGAGGGATTCACCCCTCCACTTT. Protein: CATSSEGRRDSPLHF.

The V call is TRBV30, the J call TRBJ1-2; 7 bases line up with TRBD1. Looked up from germline, CDR1 is GTSNPN and CDR2 is SVGIG (reference sequence). The CDR3 covers 13 residues. With V trimmed by 1 base and J by 3 bases, 2 bases remained unmatched. The CDR3 loop is CAWSEGAHYGYTF. CDR3 DNA: TGTGCCTGGAGTGAGGGGGCTCACTATGGCTACACCTTC.

This chain links TRBV6-4 with TRBJ2-5; a weak D match, TRBD2 (6 bases). CDR3 length equals 13 residues. The ends were cut back, 2 bases at V and 5 bases at J, with 9 bases in the middle. CDR1 and CDR2 from the germline V gene are MRHNA and SNTAGT. The CDR3 nucleotides read TGTGCCAGCAGTGACGTTCGGGGGGAGACCCAGTACTTC. It codes for CASSDVRGETQYF.

This clone has a handful of counts. The rearrangement joins TRBV6-5 to TRBJ2-3; TRBD2 aligns across 7 bases. This CDR3 comprises 15 residues. CDR1 is MNHEY and CDR2 is SVGAGI in the germline V gene. V dropped 2 bases and J dropped 4; count of bases not matched to a gene: 6. CDR3 nucleotides: TGTGCCAGCAGTTACGGAAGACTAGCATCAGATACGCAGTATTTT. This gives the protein CASSYGRLASDTQYF.

J is TRBJ1-4 and V is TRBV7-9, with TRBD1 as a possible D gene (5 bases). Per germline, CDR1 SEHNR and CDR2 FQNEAQ (reference sequence). Trimming removed 4 bases at V and 8 bases at J, with 11 bases between. The CDR3 is made up of 13 amino acids. The CDR3 bases are TGTGCCAGCAGCTCTACGGACACGGAAAAACTGTTTTTT. Residues: CASSSTDTEKLFF.